The 14 T cell receptor beta chains below were found in one sample sequenced in a study of blood T cell repertoires in COVID-19. Profiled with immunoSEQ multiplex PCR; TCRdb holds only in-frame clones, not every one. The sample lists about 200,000 clones; 75% to 90% were seen once. Source material: PBMCs or T cells enriched from blood (not recorded which). The receptors come from a woman in her 30s who had been exposed to COVID-19.

The chain has TRBV7-6 and TRBJ1-2, with TRBD1 identical over 7 bases. The junction had 9 bases not matched to a gene; V was cut back by 2 bases and J by 0 bases. Per the germline V gene, CDR1 is SGHVS and CDR2 is FNYEAQ. The CDR3 sequence is 17 residues long. CDR3 protein: CASSLPPTGDANYGYTF. CDR3 bases: TGTGCCAGCAGCTTACCTCCTACAGGGGATGCTAACTATGGCTACACCTTC.

The chain recombines TRBV12-3 or TRBV12-4 with TRBJ2-1; 8 positions match TRBD2. The CDR3 length is 13 residues. V was pared by 8 bases and J by 0 bases, with 0 bases of the junction left unmatched. The CDR3 DNA sequence: TGTGCCAGCCGGGGGGGCTCCTACAATGAGCAGTTCTTC. Amino acids: CASRGGSYNEQFF.

The rearrangement joins TRBV2 to TRBJ1-6; a possible D gene is TRBD1 (6 bases). With 6 bases removed from V and 8 bases from J, the gap between germline ends came to 8 bases. The V gene's germline CDR1 is SNHLY and CDR2 FYNNEI. The length of the CDR3 is 12 residues. CDR3 nucleotides: TGTGCCAGCAGAAGGACAGATTCACCCCTCCACTTT. Its protein is CASRRTDSPLHF.

This clone was counted a single time. CDR3 bases: TGTGCCAGCAGCCTTTACCCGTGGACAGGTCCCATCATGAACACTGAAGCTTTCTTT. Amino acid sequence: CASSLYPWTGPIMNTEAFF. The rearrangement joins TRBV7-8 to TRBJ1-1; 7 positions match TRBD1. The germline V gene encodes CDR1 SGHVS and CDR2 FQNEAQ. V was clipped by 5 bases and J by 0 bases; unmatched bases: 18. CDR3 size: 19 residues.

This sequence joins TRBV20-1 and TRBJ1-5, with D maybe TRBD1 (5 bases). V gave up 3 bases and J gave up 0 bases, with 15 bases separating them. The CDR3 covers 16 residues. Germline V gives CDR1 DFQATT, CDR2 SNEGSKA (reference sequence). In nucleotides, the CDR3 is TGCAGTGCTAGTATTGTGGGGGGATATAGCAATCAGCCCCAGCATTTT. It is translated as CSASIVGGYSNQPQHF.

The chain combines TRBV6-1 with TRBJ1-2; D remains unclear. There are 13 residues in the CDR3. The V and J ends lost 3 bases and 4 bases respectively, with 9 bases between them. Germline assignment: CDR1 MNHNS and CDR2 SASEGT. In DNA, the CDR3 is TGTGCCAGCAGTGAGAGGCGACTCTATGGCTACACCTTC. Protein product: CASSERRLYGYTF.

This clone was observed once. The chain is built from TRBV2 and TRBJ1-2; TRBD1 matches 11 bases. The germline V gene has CDR1 SNHLY and CDR2 FYNNEI. V trimming: 5 bases; J trimming: 4 bases; junction bases outside the gene matches: 6. There are 15 residues in the CDR3. The CDR3 region has the DNA TGTGCCAGCAGTTATGGACAGGGGGCGGCCTATGGCTACACCTTC. This sequence encodes CASSYGQGAAYGYTF.

J is TRBJ1-4 and V is TRBV2, with 7 nucleotides matching TRBD1. This CDR3 is 15 amino acids long. Germline V gene data show CDR1 as SNHLY and CDR2 as FYNNEI. J gave up 8 bases and V 6 bases, and 12 bases lay outside the gene matches. This chain's CDR3 is CASRVTGDVREKLFF. The CDR3 nucleotides read TGTGCCAGCAGAGTAACAGGGGATGTACGGGAAAAACTGTTTTTT.

J is TRBJ1-1 and V is TRBV19; 11 bases fit TRBD1. CDR1 and CDR2 (germline): LNHDA, SQIVND (reference sequence). The J segment lost 8 bases and the V segment lost 3 bases, leaving 14 bases of the junction unmatched. This CDR3 contains 17 residues. The CDR3 sequence: CASSIRTLDRGPGEAFF. In nucleotides, the CDR3 is TGTGCCAGTAGTATCCGAACATTGGACAGGGGGCCAGGAGAAGCTTTCTTT.

The CDR3 DNA reads as TGTGCCAGCAGCGTAAGACAGGCCCCGAACACCGGGGAGCTGTTTTTT. It encodes CASSVRQAPNTGELFF. The V call is TRBV9, the J call TRBJ2-2; TRBD1 is a possible D gene (6 bases). The CDR3 totals 16 residues. The V and J ends lost 1 base and 0 bases respectively, with 10 bases between them. CDR1 is SGDLS, CDR2 YYNGEE, per germline.

The chain couples TRBV9 to TRBJ1-2; tentative D call: TRBD1 (5 bases). V was cut by 4 bases and J by 3 bases, with 16 bases left in between. Germline CDR1 is SGDLS and CDR2 is YYNGEE. The CDR3 has 15 residues. Written as DNA, the CDR3 is TGTGCCAGCAGCCCAGACAGTGGGGCAGACTATGGCTACACCTTC. This sequence encodes CASSPDSGADYGYTF.

The rearrangement links TRBV2 to TRBJ2-7; tentatively, D is TRBD2 (6 bases). Germline-derived CDR1 and CDR2 are SNHLY and FYNNEI. The CDR3 contains 16 residues. V lost 3 bases and J 5 bases, leaving 20 bases between the germline ends. Here the CDR3 reads CASSDAGPVQRDEQYF. DNA of the CDR3: TGTGCCAGCAGTGATGCGGGGCCGGTCCAGAGGGACGAGCAGTACTTC.

This chain connects TRBV12-3 or TRBV12-4 to TRBJ1-1; TRBD1 is a possible D gene (5 bases). CDR3 length: 13 amino acids. V lost 0 bases and J 5 bases, leaving 7 bases between the germline ends. The CDR3 nucleotides are TGTGCCAGCAGTTTAGCTCAGGGAACTGAAGCTTTCTTT. Amino acids: CASSLAQGTEAFF.

The V call is TRBV24-1, the J call TRBJ1-2; TRBD1 matches 9 bases. This CDR3 has 14 amino acids. Per germline, CDR1 KGHDR and CDR2 SFDVKD. V gave up 6 bases and J gave up 2 bases; unmatched junction bases: 3. CDR3 in amino acids: CATSTGTGNYGYTF. In DNA, the CDR3 is TGTGCCACCAGTACCGGGACAGGGAACTATGGCTACACCTTC.